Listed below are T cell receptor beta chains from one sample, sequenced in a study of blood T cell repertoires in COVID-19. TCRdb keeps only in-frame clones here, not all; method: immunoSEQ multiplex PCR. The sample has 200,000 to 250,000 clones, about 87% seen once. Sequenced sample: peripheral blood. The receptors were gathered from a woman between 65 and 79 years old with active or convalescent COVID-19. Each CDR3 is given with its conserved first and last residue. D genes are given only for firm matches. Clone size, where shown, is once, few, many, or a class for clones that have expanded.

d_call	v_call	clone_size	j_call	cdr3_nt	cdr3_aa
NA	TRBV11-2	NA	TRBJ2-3	TGTGCCAGCAGCTTAGCCAGCGTCGTGTCTAGCACAGATACGCAGTATTTT	CASSLASVVSSTDTQYF
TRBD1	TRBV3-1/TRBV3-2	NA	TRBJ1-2	TGTGCCAGCAACTACAGGGGGGACTATGGCTACACCTTC	CASNYRGDYGYTF
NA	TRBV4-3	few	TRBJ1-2	TGCGCCAGCAGCCAAGAGTGGACAAATCCTTCTTTCTCAGGTGGCTACACCTTC	CASSQEWTNPSFSGGYTF
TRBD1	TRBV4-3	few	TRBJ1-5	TGCGCCAGCAGCCAAGACGGCAGGGGGAATCAGCCCCAGCATTTT	CASSQDGRGNQPQHF
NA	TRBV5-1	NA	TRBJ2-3	TGCGCCAGCAGCTTGGCCTGGAGCTCAACGCAGTATTTT	CASSLAWSSTQYF
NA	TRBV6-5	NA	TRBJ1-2	TGTGCCATTTTGGCGGCCTATGGCTACACCTTC	CAILAAYGYTF
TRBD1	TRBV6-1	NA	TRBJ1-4	TGTGCCAGCAGTAGGACAGGGAATGAAAAACTGTTTTTT	CASSRTGNEKLFF
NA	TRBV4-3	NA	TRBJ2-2	TGCGCCAGCAGCCCGGACAGCTCAACGAACACCGGGGAGCTGTTTTTT	CASSPDSSTNTGELFF
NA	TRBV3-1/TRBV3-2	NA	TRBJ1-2	TGTGCCAGCAGCCAAGGGGGGGGCTCAGAAAACTATGGCTACACCTTC	CASSQGGGSENYGYTF
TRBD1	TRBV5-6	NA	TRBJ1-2	TGTGCCAGCAGCTTTCAAACGGGACAGGGATACTATGGCTACACCTTC	CASSFQTGQGYYGYTF
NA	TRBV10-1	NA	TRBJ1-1	TGCGCCAGCAGTAGGAGCACGGGGACTGAAGCTTTCTTT	CASSRSTGTEAFF
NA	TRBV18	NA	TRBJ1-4	TGTGCCAGCTCGCTAGATACCTCCTCAACTAATGAAAAACTGTTTTTT	CASSLDTSSTNEKLFF
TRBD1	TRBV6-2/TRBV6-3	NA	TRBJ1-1	TGTGCCAGCAGCCGCCGGGACAGGGGACCGAACACTGAAGCTTTCTTT	CASSRRDRGPNTEAFF
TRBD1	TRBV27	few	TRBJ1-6	TGTGCCAGCAGTTTGGACAGGGGAACAAATTCACCCCTCCACTTT	CASSLDRGTNSPLHF
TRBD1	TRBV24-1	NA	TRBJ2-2	TGTGCCACCAGGGAAGGGACAGGGTACACGGAGCTGTTTTTT	CATREGTGYTELFF
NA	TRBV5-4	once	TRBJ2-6	TGTGCCAGCAGCTTTCAGGTTGGGGCCAACGTCCTGACTTTC	CASSFQVGANVLTF
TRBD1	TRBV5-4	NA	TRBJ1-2	TGTGCCAGCAGCTTGGACCCGGGACAGTCTTTCTATGGCTACACCTTC	CASSLDPGQSFYGYTF
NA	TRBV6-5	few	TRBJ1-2	TGTGCCAGCTTAACAGTCTATGGCTACACCTTC	CASLTVYGYTF
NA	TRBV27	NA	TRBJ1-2	TGTGCCAGCAGTTTAAACCCTTTCGGCGGTGGCTACACCTTC	CASSLNPFGGGYTF
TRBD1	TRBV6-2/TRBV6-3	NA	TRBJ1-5	TGTGCCAGCAGCCTAGAACCCGGGACAGGACAGCCCCAGCATTTT	CASSLEPGTGQPQHF
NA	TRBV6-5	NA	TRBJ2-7	TGTGCCAGCAGTTACTCTATCCTCGGCTACGAGCAGTACTTC	CASSYSILGYEQYF
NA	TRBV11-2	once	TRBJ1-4	TGTGCCAGCAGTTCCCAGCGTCGGGAAAAACTGTTTTTT	CASSSQRREKLFF